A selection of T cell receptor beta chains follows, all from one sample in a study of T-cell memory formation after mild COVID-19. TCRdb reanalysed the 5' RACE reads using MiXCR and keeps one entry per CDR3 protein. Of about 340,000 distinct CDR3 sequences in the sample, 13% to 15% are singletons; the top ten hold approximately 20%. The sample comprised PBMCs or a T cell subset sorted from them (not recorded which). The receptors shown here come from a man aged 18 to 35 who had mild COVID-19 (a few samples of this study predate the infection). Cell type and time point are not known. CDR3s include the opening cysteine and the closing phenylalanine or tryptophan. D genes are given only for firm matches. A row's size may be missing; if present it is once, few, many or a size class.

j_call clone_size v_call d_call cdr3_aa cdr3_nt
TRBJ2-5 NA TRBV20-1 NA CSARPAYQETQYF TGCAGTGCTAGACCGGCTTACCAAGAGACCCAGTACTTC
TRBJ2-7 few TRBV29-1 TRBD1 CSVETGGEQYF TGCAGCGTTGAGACAGGGGGCGAGCAGTACTTC
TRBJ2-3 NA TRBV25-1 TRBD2 CASALAGGPSHTQYF TGTGCCAGCGCCTTAGCGGGGGGGCCGTCACATACGCAGTATTTT
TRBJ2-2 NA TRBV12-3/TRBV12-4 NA CASSPGGELFF TGTGCCAGCAGCCCCGGGGGGGAGCTGTTTTTT
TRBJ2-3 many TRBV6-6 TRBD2 CASRSRGPSGSTDTQYF TGTGCCAGCAGATCTCGGGGTCCTAGCGGTAGCACAGATACGCAGTATTTT
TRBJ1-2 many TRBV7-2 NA CASSLVSGPYGYTF TGTGCCAGCAGCTTAGTTTCGGGGCCCTATGGCTACACCTTC
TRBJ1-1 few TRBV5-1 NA CASSGTGRGTEAFF TGCGCCAGCAGCGGTACAGGGAGAGGCACTGAAGCTTTCTTT
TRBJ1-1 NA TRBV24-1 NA CATSDPADTEAFF TGTGCCACCAGTGATCCGGCGGACACTGAAGCTTTCTTT
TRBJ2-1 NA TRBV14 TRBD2 CASRKRGGGNEQFF TGTGCCAGCAGAAAACGGGGCGGGGGCAATGAGCAGTTCTTC
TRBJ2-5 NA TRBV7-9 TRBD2 CASSLRGLAETQYF TGTGCCAGCAGCTTGAGGGGACTAGCAGAGACCCAGTACTTC